Listed here are 8 T cell receptor beta chains from one sample, sequenced in a study of blood T cell repertoires in COVID-19. TCRdb's table, derived via immunoSEQ multiplex PCR, lists solely in-frame clones and lacks some. Of around 100,000 clones listed, about 85% are singletons. The sequenced sample was peripheral blood. The source of these receptors is a man aged 45-65 years in a cohort sampled during active COVID-19.

The chain couples TRBV19 to TRBJ2-1; 8 bases are shared with TRBD1. Germline CDR1 and CDR2: LNHDA and SQIVND (reference sequence). Losses at the gene ends were 4 bases for V and 8 bases for J; bases not matched to a gene: 13. The CDR3 extends over 16 amino acids. Here the CDR3 reads CASSSGSGQVRDEQFF. In nucleotides, the CDR3 is TGTGCCAGTAGTAGTGGGTCGGGACAGGTTCGCGATGAGCAGTTCTTC.

This clone has just one count. The rearrangement joins TRBV5-4 to TRBJ2-1, with 9 bases that match TRBD2. J was trimmed by 6 bases and V by 2 bases; bases with no gene match: 3. The CDR3 spans 14 residues. Per the germline V gene, CDR1 is SGHNT and CDR2 is YYREEE (reference sequence). The DNA for the CDR3 is TGTGCCAGCAGCTTCGGGCGGGGGGGCAATGAGCAGTTCTTC. As protein: CASSFGRGGNEQFF.

CDR3 sequence: CATSEGLPTGELFF. As DNA, the CDR3 is TGTGCCACCAGTGAAGGACTACCCACCGGGGAGCTGTTTTTT. The rearrangement uses TRBV24-1 and TRBJ2-2, with D possibly being TRBD2 (6 bases). Trimming removed 4 bases from V and 4 bases from J, with 9 bases in between. The CDR3 loop spans 14 amino acids. From germline, CDR1 is KGHDR and CDR2 SFDVKD.

This chain links TRBV28 with TRBJ1-6, with D possibly TRBD1 on 6 matching bases. This CDR3 is built from 15 residues. Germline CDR1 is MDHEN and CDR2 is SYDVKM. V dropped 5 bases and J dropped 5 bases, with 13 bases sitting between them. CDR3 bases: TGTGCCAGCAGTGACGGGACACATAATAATTCACCCCTCCACTTT. It translates to CASSDGTHNNSPLHF.

The chain combines TRBV5-1 with TRBJ1-5; 10 positions match TRBD1. Germline loops: CDR1 SGHRS, CDR2 YFSETQ. The CDR3 length is 17 residues. J lost 0 bases, V lost 4 bases, and 7 bases had no gene match. The DNA of the CDR3 is TGCGCCAGCAGCCCGGGAGGGACAGGGGTTAGCAATCAGCCCCAGCATTTT. Translated: CASSPGGTGVSNQPQHF.

This rearrangement joins TRBV7-7 to TRBJ2-5; TRBD1 agrees at 9 bases. This CDR3 has 14 amino acids. Per germline, CDR1 SSHAT and CDR2 FNYEAQ (reference sequence). The junction had 5 bases not matched to a gene; V was cut back by 5 bases and J by 4 bases. The CDR3: CASSPGQGRETQYF. In nucleotides, the CDR3 is TGTGCCAGCAGCCCGGGACAGGGTCGAGAGACCCAGTACTTC.

The J gene is TRBJ2-4, the V gene TRBV5-1; weak D call: TRBD2 (6 bases). The ends were cut back, 4 bases at V and 4 bases at J, with 21 bases in the middle. Germline lookup yields CDR1 SGHRS and CDR2 YFSETQ. This CDR3 spans 17 amino acids. The CDR3 spells CASSLGGTSTGKNIQYF. The CDR3, as DNA: TGCGCCAGCAGCCTGGGGGGAACTAGCACGGGGAAAAACATTCAGTACTTC.

This sequence joins TRBV27 and TRBJ1-5; D remains unclear. The CDR3 has 17 amino acids. Deletions cut 1 base from V and 2 bases from J, with 15 bases between. CDR1 MNHEY and CDR2 SMNVEV come from the germline V gene (reference sequence). CDR3 in DNA: TGTGCCAGCAGTTTATTCCCTTCTAATTCGGGCAATCAGCCCCAGCATTTT. This codes for CASSLFPSNSGNQPQHF.